The 10 T cell receptor beta chains below come from one sample, sequenced in a study of blood T cell repertoires in COVID-19. Here immunoSEQ multiplex PCR was the method, and the copy in TCRdb shows in-frame clones only, minus some. The sample records about 400,000 clones, around nine tenths being singletons. Input material: PBMCs or T cells enriched from blood (not recorded which). These receptors all stem from a woman in her 30s who had recovered from COVID-19.

This chain connects TRBV3-1 (or the pseudogene TRBV3-2) to TRBJ2-2, with D possibly matching TRBD2 (7 bases). In germline, CDR1 is LGHDT, CDR2 YNNKEL (reference sequence). This CDR3 contains 18 residues. V was clipped by 6 bases and J by 0 bases, with 20 bases between them. Here the CDR3 reads CASSLELGRTANTGELFF. The CDR3 DNA is TGTGCCAGCAGTCTCGAACTCGGGAGGACAGCGAACACCGGGGAGCTGTTTTTT.

This clone was seen just once. The CDR3 loop is CASSTGVETQYF. The CDR3 nucleotides read TGTGCCAGTAGTACAGGGGTAGAGACCCAGTACTTC. The gene calls are TRBV19 and TRBJ2-5; possible D gene TRBD1, 6 bases. There are 12 residues in the CDR3. The V end was cut by 4 bases, the J end by 4 bases, with 7 bases between. CDR1 LNHDA and CDR2 SQIVND come from the germline V gene (reference sequence). The full variable domain, with the rest looked up from reference TRBV19 and TRBJ2-5, is DGGITQSPKYLFRKEGQNVTLSCEQNLNHDAMYWYRQDPGQGLRLIYYSQIVNDFQKGDIAEGYSVSREKKESFPLTVTSAQKNPTAFYLCASSTGVETQYFGPGTRLLVL.

The chain joins TRBV24-1 to TRBJ1-3; 8 nucleotides agree with TRBD1. The junction had 14 bases not matched to a gene; V was cut back by 6 bases and J by 8 bases. Germline CDR1 KGHDR, CDR2 SFDVKD. The CDR3 has 16 amino acids. CDR3 residues: CATSRRTGRKGDTIYF. The DNA for the CDR3 is TGTGCCACCAGTCGGAGGACAGGGCGGAAAGGGGACACCATATATTTT.

The genes are TRBV9 and TRBJ2-6; D is ambiguous. CDR3 length equals 17 residues. Germline CDR1 SGDLS, CDR2 YYNGEE. V lost 6 bases, J lost 0 bases, and 16 bases lay in between. The CDR3, as DNA: TGTGCCAGCACCCCGTTGAGCTCGCACTCTGGGGCCAACGTCCTGACTTTC. Its translation: CASTPLSSHSGANVLTF.

V is TRBV19 and J is TRBJ1-2, with D unclear. This CDR3 is built from 14 residues. CDR1 and CDR2 from the germline V gene are LNHDA and SQIVND (reference sequence). Trimming shortened V by 1 base and J by 3 bases, and 9 bases separated the two germline ends. CDR3 residues: CASSIVEEDYGYTF. The CDR3 DNA sequence: TGTGCCAGTAGTATAGTTGAAGAGGACTATGGCTACACCTTC.

This chain joins TRBV11-3 and TRBJ2-1; 8 bases match TRBD2. The CDR3 covers 14 residues. The ends lost 5 bases at V and 6 bases at J; junction bases unmatched: 6. CDR1 is SGHNT and CDR2 is YENEEA in the germline V gene. CDR3 DNA: TGTGCCAGCAGCCCCGGGGGGGCCGTCAATGAGCAGTTCTTC. Amino acids: CASSPGGAVNEQFF.

This sequence joins TRBV2 and TRBJ1-2, with no clear D. CDR3 length equals 15 residues. V was trimmed by 3 bases and J by 6 bases, leaving 17 bases between them. Per the germline V gene, CDR1 is SNHLY and CDR2 is FYNNEI. The CDR3 spells CASSDLLVQIDGYTF. CDR3 sequence (DNA): TGTGCCAGCAGTGATTTACTGGTGCAAATTGATGGCTACACCTTC. The complete variable domain, with remaining parts taken from reference TRBV2 and TRBJ1-2, reads EPEVTQTPSHQVTQMGQEVILRCVPISNHLYFYWYRQILGQKVEFLVSFYNNEISEKSEIFDDQFSVERPDGSNFTLKIRSTKLEDSAMYFCASSDLLVQIDGYTFGSGTRLTVV.

The rearrangement links TRBV6-6 to TRBJ2-2; D is unclear. V was pared by 5 bases and J by 0 bases, with 10 bases between. There are 15 residues in the CDR3. CDR1 and CDR2 (germline): MNHNY, SVGAGI (reference sequence). The CDR3 spells CASSPTGTNTGELFF. The CDR3 DNA sequence: TGTGCCAGCAGTCCAACGGGTACGAACACCGGGGAGCTGTTTTTT.

The chain employs TRBV10-1 and TRBJ1-2, with 12 positions matching TRBD1. Losses at the gene ends were 0 bases for V and 7 bases for J; bases not matched to a gene: 3. Germline V gene data show CDR1 as WNHNN and CDR2 as SYGVQD (reference sequence). This CDR3 has 15 residues. The CDR3 region has the DNA TGCGCCAGCAGTGAGTCGGGACAGGGGGCCGTTGGCTACACCTTC. This gives the protein CASSESGQGAVGYTF.

The chain uses TRBV24-1 and TRBJ1-3; 12 nucleotides match TRBD1. The V and J ends lost 9 bases and 4 bases, in that order; junction bases with no gene match: 18. Germline V lookup: CDR1 KGHDR, CDR2 SFDVKD. The CDR3 extends over 19 amino acids. CDR3 DNA: TGTGCCACCGAACCTATAAGACGGGACAGGGGGCATGAAGGAAACACCATATATTTT. It yields the protein CATEPIRRDRGHEGNTIYF.